This T cell receptor beta chain was identified in a study of blood T cell repertoires in COVID-19. This clone showed up just a few times. Germline V CDR1 and CDR2: MNHEY, SVGAGI. This CDR3 region has 14 residues. With 5 bases clipped from V and 8 bases from J, the junction kept 6 bases outside the gene matches. Only in-frame clones appear in the TCRdb table, and some are missing; sequencing was by immunoSEQ multiplex PCR. The repertoire includes roughly 140,000 clones, 80% to 90% of them detected once, and approximately 15% sits in the top ten. Sequenced sample: peripheral blood. This chain uses TRBV6-5 with TRBJ1-6; 7 bases fit TRBD1. This receptor was obtained from a woman between 40 and 55 years old with acute or convalescent COVID-19. CDR3 DNA sequence: TGTGCCAGCAGTAGACAGGGAGATTATTCACCCCTCCACTTT. Protein sequence: CASSRQGDYSPLHF.